This T cell receptor (beta chain) was captured by sequencing in a study of preoperative IRX-2 immunotherapy in early breast cancer. Note on this clone: A read error may account for a junction end that differs from germline.

Per the germline V gene, CDR1 is MNHGY and CDR2 is SAAAGT. The CDR3 runs 14 residues. This sample's treatment: preoperative locoregional IRX-2 cytokine immunotherapy. Patients received preoperative, locoregional IRX-2 cytokine immunotherapy in a phase Ib study. Profiling relied on immunoSEQ multiplex PCR, and the TCRdb table lists in-frame clones only, not all of them. The sample holds thousands of clones, around 84% seen once. The receptor was derived from a human donor with breast cancer. The J gene is TRBJ1-6, the V gene TRBV6-8; perhaps TRBD1 as D (5 bases). The sample consisted of tumor tissue, taken after IRX-2 immunotherapy. The CDR3 spells CASSYQGLGSPLHF. The CDR3 DNA reads as TGTGCTAGCAGTTACCAGGGTTTAGGCTCACCCCTCCACTTT.